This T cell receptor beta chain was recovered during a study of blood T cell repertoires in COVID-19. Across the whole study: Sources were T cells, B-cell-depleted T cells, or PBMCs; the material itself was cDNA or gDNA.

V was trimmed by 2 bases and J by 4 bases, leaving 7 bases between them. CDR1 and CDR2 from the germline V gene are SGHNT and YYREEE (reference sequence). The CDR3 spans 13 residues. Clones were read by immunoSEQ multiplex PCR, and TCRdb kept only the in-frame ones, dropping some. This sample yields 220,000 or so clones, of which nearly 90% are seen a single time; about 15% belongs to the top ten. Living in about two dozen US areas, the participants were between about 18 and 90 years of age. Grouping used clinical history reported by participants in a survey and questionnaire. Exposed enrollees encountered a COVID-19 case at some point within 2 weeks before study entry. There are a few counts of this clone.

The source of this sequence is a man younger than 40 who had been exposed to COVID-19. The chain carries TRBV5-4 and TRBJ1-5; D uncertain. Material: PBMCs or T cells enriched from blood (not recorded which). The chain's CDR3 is CASSLGENQPQHF. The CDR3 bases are TGTGCCAGCAGCTTAGGAGAGAATCAGCCCCAGCATTTT.